Listed here are 27 T cell receptor beta chains from one sample, sequenced in a study of blood T cell repertoires in COVID-19. Sequencing used immunoSEQ multiplex PCR; TCRdb keeps in-frame clones, though not all of them. The repertoire holds nearly 65,000 clones, with under 90% as singletons. The sequenced sample consisted of peripheral blood. Receptors were obtained from a human donor in a cohort sampled during active COVID-19.

This clone showed up just a few times. The V and J genes are TRBV7-2 and TRBJ1-1; no clear D gene. The germline V and J ends were trimmed by 7 bases and 5 bases, with 11 bases remaining between them. Germline V gene sequence: CDR1 SGHTA, CDR2 FQGNSA. The CDR3 is 12 amino acids. The CDR3 sequence is CASTSRETEAFF. CDR3 coding DNA: TGTGCCAGCACCAGTAGGGAGACTGAAGCTTTCTTT.

The chain recombines TRBV19 with TRBJ2-1; the match to TRBD2 covers 8 bases. Germline V gene sequence: CDR1 LNHDA, CDR2 SQIVND (reference sequence). The CDR3 length is 16 residues. J lost 0 bases, V lost 6 bases, and 7 bases had no gene match. The CDR3: CASSRGGRSSYNEQFF. The CDR3 DNA is TGTGCCAGTAGCCGGGGGGGCCGTAGCTCCTACAATGAGCAGTTCTTC.

The gene calls are TRBV7-9 and TRBJ2-7, with D unclear. The CDR3 totals 12 residues. Trimming took off 5 bases at V and 2 bases at J, with 7 bases between the two ends. Germline-derived CDR1 and CDR2 are SEHNR and FQNEAQ (reference sequence). The CDR3 nucleotides read TGTGCCAGCAGCCGTTCTCCCTACGAGCAGTACTTC. Protein: CASSRSPYEQYF.

The chain has TRBV2 and TRBJ2-5; no firm D call. Per the germline V gene, CDR1 is SNHLY and CDR2 is FYNNEI. This CDR3 has 13 residues. V was cut by 5 bases and J by 1 base, with 8 bases left in between. The CDR3 reads CASSFSLQETQYF. CDR3 nucleotide sequence: TGTGCCAGCAGTTTTTCCCTCCAAGAGACCCAGTACTTC.

V is TRBV19 and J is TRBJ2-1; 12 nucleotides align to TRBD2. Per the germline V gene, CDR1 is LNHDA and CDR2 is SQIVND (reference sequence). This CDR3 is 18 amino acids long. After removal of 4 bases from V and 0 bases from J, the junction contained 7 bases not matched to a gene. The CDR3 DNA is TGTGCCAGTAGTAGAGGACTAGCGGGATTGAGCTCCTACAATGAGCAGTTCTTC. This codes for CASSRGLAGLSSYNEQFF.

The chain recombines TRBV25-1 with TRBJ1-2; D is unresolved. There are 10 residues in the CDR3. Germline CDR1 and CDR2: MGHDK and SYGVNS. The V and J ends lost 11 bases and 8 bases respectively, with 12 bases between them. This chain's CDR3 is CARKTEGYTF. The CDR3 nucleotides read TGTGCCCGGAAGACGGAGGGCTACACCTTC.

The chain combines TRBV7-3 with TRBJ2-3; TRBD2 agrees at 8 bases. This CDR3 contains 15 residues. Germline V gene data show CDR1 as SGHTA and CDR2 as FQGTGA. With 5 bases clipped from V and 2 bases from J, the junction kept 6 bases outside the gene matches. In DNA form, the CDR3 reads TGTGCCAGCAGCCCCCGGGGGGGGTTCACAGATACGCAGTATTTT. Protein: CASSPRGGFTDTQYF.

This clone was seen a single time. V gene TRBV27 combines with J gene TRBJ1-1; 9 bases line up with TRBD1. Per germline, CDR1 MNHEY and CDR2 SMNVEV (reference sequence). The J segment lost 2 bases and the V segment lost 5 bases, leaving 6 bases of the junction unmatched. The CDR3 consists of 15 residues. The CDR3 loop reads CASSRSGQGNTEAFF. CDR3 bases: TGTGCCAGCAGTAGATCGGGACAGGGCAACACTGAAGCTTTCTTT.

This clone was seen a handful of times. V gene TRBV7-3 combines with J gene TRBJ2-7; D perhaps matches TRBD2 (5 bases). The CDR3 has 15 residues. CDR1 and CDR2 from the germline V gene are SGHTA and FQGTGA. The V and J ends lost 5 bases and 0 bases respectively, with 14 bases between them. The CDR3 nucleotides read TGTGCCAGCAGCCAAGCTGGAGGTAGCTCCTACGAGCAGTACTTC. This gives the protein CASSQAGGSSYEQYF.

The rearrangement links TRBV4-3 to TRBJ2-1, with D unclear. CDR3 size: 14 residues. Germline CDR1 and CDR2: LGHNA and YSLEER. Trimming removed 2 bases at V and 10 bases at J, with 15 bases between. This CDR3 reads CASSQLHRGSEQFF. CDR3 DNA: TGCGCCAGCAGCCAACTTCACCGCGGCAGCGAGCAGTTCTTC.

The CDR3 DNA sequence: TGTGCCACCGCCAGGACGACAGGGGTCACCGGGGAGCTGTTTTTT. Amino acids: CATARTTGVTGELFF. This chain uses TRBV7-9 with TRBJ2-2, with TRBD1 matching over 8 bases. CDR1 and CDR2 from the germline V gene are SEHNR and FQNEAQ (reference sequence). CDR3 length: 15 amino acids. Trimming took 10 bases from V and 4 from J; bases not matched to a gene: 11.

The genes are TRBV5-6 and TRBJ2-7, with D perhaps TRBD1 (6 bases). Trimming pared 4 bases from V and 2 bases from J, leaving 13 bases between. This CDR3 spans 14 amino acids. The V gene's germline CDR1 is SGHDT and CDR2 YYEEEE. CDR3 amino acids: CASSTSGQTYEQYF. CDR3 DNA: TGTGCCAGCAGCACCAGCGGACAGACCTACGAGCAGTACTTC. Complete variable domain (other parts from reference TRBV5-6 and TRBJ2-7): DAGVTQSPTHLIKTRGQQVTLRCSPKSGHDTVSWYQQALGQGPQFIFQYYEEEERQRGNFPDRFSGHQFPNYSSELNVNALLLGDSALYLCASSTSGQTYEQYFGPGTRLTVT.

This clone was picked up a small number of times. DNA of the CDR3: TGTGCCAGCAGCTTGGCAGGGGCTGCGGGTGGCTACACCTTC. Protein: CASSLAGAAGGYTF. This chain connects TRBV5-4 to TRBJ1-2; D possibly corresponds to TRBD1 (6 bases). This CDR3 region has 14 residues. The V gene's germline CDR1 is SGHNT and CDR2 YYREEE (reference sequence). The V and J ends lost 0 bases and 7 bases respectively, with 13 bases between them.

V usage is TRBV18 and J usage is TRBJ2-7; D possibly corresponds to TRBD2 (6 bases). Trimming took off 0 bases at V and 3 bases at J, with 12 bases between the two ends. Germline-derived CDR1 and CDR2 are KGHSH and LQKENI. The CDR3 has 15 residues. CDR3 residues: CASSPPGNGGYEQYF. CDR3 in DNA: TGTGCCAGCTCACCACCGGGCAACGGGGGCTACGAGCAGTACTTC.

The V call is TRBV29-1, the J call TRBJ2-7, with 10 nucleotides matching TRBD2. Losses at the gene ends were 1 base for V and 2 bases for J; bases not matched to a gene: 14. The CDR3 is made up of 18 amino acids. The germline V gene has CDR1 SQVTM and CDR2 ANQGSEA. The DNA for the CDR3 is TGCAGCGTTGAAGGTTCTCCCGTAGCGGGAGGCTTACCCTACGAGCAGTACTTC. Protein sequence: CSVEGSPVAGGLPYEQYF.

This chain connects TRBV5-4 to TRBJ2-5, with 7 bases lining up with TRBD2. V shed 0 bases, J shed 5 bases, and the junction held 7 bases outside the gene matches. This CDR3 is 15 amino acids long. Germline V gene data show CDR1 as SGHNT and CDR2 as YYREEE (reference sequence). CDR3 coding DNA: TGTGCCAGCAGCTTGGATCGGGAGGTGGGTGAGACCCAGTACTTC. Translating it yields CASSLDREVGETQYF.

This chain uses TRBV7-6 with TRBJ2-7; TRBD2 matches at 11 bases. V shed 5 bases, J shed 5 bases, and the junction held 8 bases outside the gene matches. Germline assignment: CDR1 SGHVS and CDR2 FNYEAQ. This CDR3 spans 15 amino acids. The CDR3 coding sequence is TGTGCCAGCAGCGGGACTAGCGGCCCCCTGGACGAGCAGTACTTC. As protein: CASSGTSGPLDEQYF.

CDR3 loop: CASSISGGAAGELFF. The CDR3 region has the DNA TGTGCCAGTAGTATTAGCGGGGGGGCCGCCGGGGAGCTGTTTTTT. The chain joins TRBV19 to TRBJ2-2; TRBD2 matches 11 bases. This CDR3 region has 15 residues. The V and J ends lost 3 bases and 6 bases, in that order; junction bases with no gene match: 3. The germline CDR1 and CDR2 sequences are LNHDA and SQIVND (reference sequence).

The chain couples TRBV23-1 to TRBJ2-7; tentative D call: TRBD1 (5 bases). TRBV23-1 is classed as an ORF, of uncertain function. Trimming took off 7 bases at V and 4 bases at J, with 14 bases between the two ends. The CDR3 has 13 amino acids. CDR3 in DNA: TGCGCCAGCAATCTAGACAGTCGTTACGAGCAGTACTTC. Translating gives CASNLDSRYEQYF.

The rearrangement joins TRBV5-4 to TRBJ2-7; 9 bases line up with TRBD2. The germline V gene encodes CDR1 SGHNT and CDR2 YYREEE (reference sequence). J gave up 1 base and V 1 base, and 3 bases lay outside the gene matches. This CDR3 has 15 residues. The CDR3 region is CASSLTSGLSYEQYF. The CDR3 coding sequence is TGTGCCAGCAGCTTGACTAGCGGGCTTTCCTACGAGCAGTACTTC.

The chain joins TRBV2 to TRBJ2-3, with D perhaps matching TRBD1 (6 bases). Germline V gene data show CDR1 as SNHLY and CDR2 as FYNNEI. This CDR3 spans 15 amino acids. Trimming removed 5 bases at V and 2 bases at J, with 14 bases between. CDR3 region: CASSSRTDPTDTQYF. DNA for the CDR3: TGTGCCAGCAGTTCCCGGACAGACCCCACAGATACGCAGTATTTT.

The chain carries TRBV10-1 and TRBJ1-2; tentative D call: TRBD1 (6 bases). The CDR3 covers 13 residues. Between the trimmed V and J ends, which lost 3 bases and 5 bases, there was a span of 10 bases. The germline gives CDR1 WNHNN, CDR2 SYGVQD (reference sequence). CDR3 nucleotide sequence: TGCGCCAGCAGTGAAACAGGGTGGTATGGCTACACCTTC. Protein product: CASSETGWYGYTF.

The DNA for the CDR3 is TGCGCCAGCAGCTTGGCCGGGGGGTTTGGTCAGCCCCAGCATTTT. This gives the protein CASSLAGGFGQPQHF. This chain joins TRBV5-1 and TRBJ1-5, with D tentatively TRBD1 (5 bases). Trimming pared 0 bases from V and 6 bases from J, leaving 13 bases between. The germline V gene encodes CDR1 SGHRS and CDR2 YFSETQ. The length of the CDR3 is 15 residues.

The chain employs TRBV28 and TRBJ1-1; D unclear. V was shortened by 6 bases and J by 4 bases, with 3 bases between the two germline ends. CDR1 and CDR2 from the germline V gene are MDHEN and SYDVKM. CDR3 length equals 10 residues. CDR3 nucleotide sequence: TGTGCCAGCAGCCGCACTGAAGCTTTCTTT. Protein sequence: CASSRTEAFF.

The chain links TRBV5-4 to TRBJ2-6; no definite D call. The CDR3 totals 16 residues. The V end lost 2 bases, the J end lost 0 bases, and 9 bases lay between the germline ends. Germline assignment: CDR1 SGHNT and CDR2 YYREEE (reference sequence). The CDR3 is CASSFLGVSGANVLTF. In DNA, the CDR3 is TGTGCCAGCAGCTTCCTGGGCGTCTCTGGGGCCAACGTCCTGACTTTC.

CDR3 amino acids: CASSRLGANEQFF. The CDR3 bases are TGTGCCAGCAGTCGGCTGGGGGCTAATGAGCAGTTCTTC. The chain combines TRBV27 with TRBJ2-1; D may be TRBD1 (6 bases). CDR3 length equals 13 residues. V was trimmed by 5 bases and J by 7 bases, leaving 12 bases between them. The germline CDR1 and CDR2 sequences are MNHEY and SMNVEV (reference sequence).

This clone has just one count. The chain carries TRBV23-1 and TRBJ1-5; D remains unclear. TRBV23-1 carries the ORF label, with uncertain function. Trimming removed 4 bases at V and 7 bases at J, with 20 bases between. The CDR3 extends over 16 amino acids. The CDR3 sequence is CASSPPDRATRQPQHF. The CDR3 region has the DNA TGCGCCAGCAGTCCCCCCGATCGTGCGACGCGGCAGCCCCAGCATTTT.